Listed here is a single TCR beta chain. Its antigen is not known. This sample was taken from a study of CD8+CD57+ T cells in acquired aplastic anemia. Whole-study context: Roughly 3.1 ug was the average amount of DNA from sorted CD4+ and CD8+ cells. CD4+ cell libraries from healthy donors averaged approximately 10 million reads.

The V segment lost 4 bases and the J segment 0 bases; nucleotides outside the gene matches: 6. CDR1 is MGHRA and CDR2 is YSYEKL in the germline V gene. The CDR3 contains 16 residues. The template for TCR beta VDJ and CDR3 sequence profiling was genomic DNA. Using its own MiXCR run on the reads, TCRdb lists one record per CDR3 protein. The data contain some 190,000 distinct CDR3 sequences, approximately 45% of them seen just once; the ten biggest clones take up 2.5% to 3.5%. Study outcomes and limitations: Patients and controls turned out to have approximately 29 CD8+ CDR3 sequences in common. CD8+ Simpson's diversity showed no significant patient-control difference.

The chain couples TRBV4-1 to TRBJ1-5, with 7 bases that match TRBD1. The sequenced material came from sorted CD4+, CD8+, or CD8+CD57+ T cells (not recorded which) from PBMCs. The clonotype was recovered from a human donor in good health. In DNA, the CDR3 is TGCGCCAGCAGCCGGGGACAGCCATATAGCAATCAGCCCCAGCATTTT. Protein product: CASSRGQPYSNQPQHF.